The clone carrying this T cell receptor (beta chain) was counted a few times. The antigen is not known. This sample stems from a study of T cell repertoires in cytomegalovirus infection. Study-level information: From public TCR beta signatures came an indication of both CMV infection and matching HLA type. Study results and limitations: Clonotypes of TCR beta that were HLA-C-restricted and CMV-specific dominated the ex vivo response.

Via MiXCR, TCRdb re-called the reads, giving one row per CDR3 protein. The sample lists more than 400,000 distinct CDR3 sequences, 26% occurring once. CDR3 length: 16 amino acids. Deletions cut 3 bases from V and 0 bases from J, with 14 bases between. The V gene's germline CDR1 is SGHRS and CDR2 YFSETQ. The specimen was PBMCs. V gene TRBV5-1 combines with J gene TRBJ2-3; tentative D call: TRBD2 (6 bases). The source is a human donor in good health (CMV status not recorded). Some clones in this sample may be carry-over from other donors' samples. The CDR3 coding sequence is TGCGCCAGCAGCTCGTCGGGTAGCGGCAGCACAGATACGCAGTATTTT. Translation gives CASSSSGSGSTDTQYF.